This record looks at one T cell receptor beta chain sequence and its context. Its antigen is not identified. CDR1 is SGDLS and CDR2 is YYNGEE in the germline V gene. The CDR3 runs to 15 residues. This sample is part of a study of monozygotic twins with inflammatory bowel disease. Study-level results: IBD patients shared fewer clonotypes with other individuals than healthy twins, especially patients with disease activity signs.

TCRdb reprocessed the 5' RACE reads and stores each CDR3 protein as one record, lacking DNA. The sample holds approximately 400,000 distinct CDR3 sequences. Each donor supplied about 2.7 ml of blood. Whole blood that had not undergone T cell sorting provided the isolated total RNA. The genes are TRBV9 and TRBJ2-1; TCRdb designates TRBD2, a call that cannot be tested without DNA. The specimen was blood. The TCR sequence derives from a human donor with ulcerative colitis or Crohn's disease, or a healthy co-twin of an affected twin (not recorded which). The CDR3 here is CASSVGLAEYNEQFF.